The 5 T cell receptor beta chains reported below all come from one sample, sequenced in a study of cytomegalovirus exposure and HLA in healthy donors. Use of 60 Vbeta and 13 Jbeta primers characterized the PCR. Libraries were prepared by immunoSEQ multiplex PCR; TCRdb keeps only in-frame clonotypes and omits some of them. The sample has more than 200,000 clones, 70% seen once; the top ten hold about 3%. The sequenced sample was PBMCs. The receptors stem from a man aged 35 to 55 in good health and CMV-seropositive.

This clone occurred once. The junction departs from the called germline gene at one end, perhaps through a read error. The chain combines TRBV2 with TRBJ1-1; D unresolved. The CDR3 is 13 amino acids. Per germline, CDR1 SNHLY and CDR2 FYNNEI. CDR3 nucleotides: TGTTCCAGCAGTTCCTTTCGCGTGACTGAAGCTTTCTTT. Translating gives CSSSSFRVTEAFF. The full variable domain, in which reference TRBV2 and TRBJ1-1 provide the parts outside the CDR3, is EPEVTQTPSHQVTQMGQEVILRCVPISNHLYFYWYRQILGQKVEFLVSFYNNEISEKSEIFDDQFSVERPDGSNFTLKIRSTKLEDSAMYFCSSSSFRVTEAFFGQGTRLTVV.

CDR3 protein: CASSLDPSGGPTDTQYF. CDR3 nucleotides: TGTGCCAGCAGCTTAGACCCCTCGGGGGGGCCAACAGATACGCAGTATTTT. The rearrangement joins TRBV13 to TRBJ2-3, with 8 positions matching TRBD2. CDR3 length: 17 amino acids. J gave up 3 bases and V 1 base, and 9 bases lay outside the gene matches. Germline V lookup: CDR1 PRHDT, CDR2 FYEKMQ (reference sequence).

The chain joins TRBV6-6 to TRBJ1-2; weak D call: TRBD1 (5 bases). The length of the CDR3 is 14 residues. Looked up from germline, CDR1 is MNHNY and CDR2 is SVGAGI (reference sequence). The V gene lost 0 bases and the J gene lost 5 bases, with 10 bases spanning the gap. Here the CDR3 DNA reads TGTGCCAGCAGTTACTCGGGGGGAGAGTATGGCTACACCTTC. Its translation is CASSYSGGEYGYTF.

This rearrangement joins TRBV5-3 to TRBJ2-5; TRBD2 matches 10 bases. TRBV5-3 is an open reading frame whose function is uncertain. The CDR3 loop spans 18 amino acids. Trimming at V came to 4 bases and at J to 1 base, leaving 13 bases not matched to a gene. CDR3 sequence: CARSGGLARRPSQETQYF. The DNA for the CDR3 is TGTGCCAGAAGCGGGGGACTAGCGAGAAGGCCCTCCCAAGAGACCCAGTACTTC.

This chain connects TRBV28 to TRBJ2-5; D may be TRBD2 (5 bases). This CDR3 has 12 amino acids. The V and J ends lost 6 bases and 11 bases respectively, with 16 bases between them. Germline V gene data show CDR1 as MDHEN and CDR2 as SYDVKM. The CDR3 DNA is TGTGCCAGCAGCCCTGGGTATGGGGAGCAGTACTTC. It codes for CASSPGYGEQYF.